This T cell receptor beta chain was recorded in a study of post-analysis software for immune sequencing data. As to this clonotype: Its specificity is not known.

Tagging with unique molecular identifiers was a feature of the TCR beta cDNA libraries. TCRdb fed the PCR reads into MiXCR, producing one record per CDR3 protein. The sample has about 540,000 distinct CDR3 sequences; roughly 34% are singletons. Study conclusions and caveats: Roughly five TRBV segments, including TRBV5-6, TRBV5-1 and TRBV20-1, were more frequent in patients than controls.

From germline, CDR1 is SGHRS and CDR2 YFSETQ. V was shortened by 3 bases and J by 0 bases, with 9 bases between the two germline ends. The CDR3 has 14 residues. This chain joins TRBV5-1 and TRBJ1-2, with D uncertain. The TCR sequence derives from a girl younger than 18 with multiple sclerosis. The sequencing sample was made of blood. The CDR3 reads CASSYAEANYGYTF. The CDR3 DNA sequence: TGCGCCAGCAGCTATGCAGAAGCTAACTATGGCTACACCTTC.